This T cell receptor beta chain emerged from a study of cytomegalovirus exposure and HLA in healthy donors. The V and J ends lost 1 base and 3 bases respectively, with 8 bases between them. From germline, CDR1 is MNHEY and CDR2 SVGAGI. The CDR3 runs 14 residues. PCR was performed using 60 Vbeta and 13 Jbeta primers. Method: immunoSEQ multiplex PCR; TCRdb's copy keeps in-frame clones and lacks some. The table has 90,000 to 100,000 clones, approximately 60% seen once. V and J are TRBV6-5 and TRBJ2-3, with D tentatively TRBD1 (6 bases). The receptor was isolated from a boy younger than 18 in good health and CMV-seropositive. Sequencing was performed on PBMCs. The DNA for the CDR3 is TGTGCCAGCAGTTACTTCAGGGGTACAGATACGCAGTATTTT. Translating it yields CASSYFRGTDTQYF.